A single TCR beta chain is shown here with its context. This sample was taken from a study of T cells in tuberculosis. Study context: This South African cohort compared adolescents with or without latent tuberculosis against adults with active tuberculosis.

Profiled with immunoSEQ multiplex PCR; TCRdb holds only in-frame clones, not every one. The sample shows about 34,000 clones, over 85% of them seen only once. Time point specified: new active TB diagnosis, blood taken before or within 7 days of starting treatment. This CDR3 contains 15 residues. Trimming removed 5 bases at V and 0 bases at J, with 14 bases between. The germline V gene has CDR1 GTSNPN and CDR2 SVGIG (reference sequence). The sequence derives from an adult with tuberculosis. The V call is TRBV30, the J call TRBJ1-3, with D possibly matching TRBD1 (5 bases). Sequences were derived from PBMCs, sampled at tuberculosis diagnosis. CDR3 nucleotides: TGTGCCTGGTCCGCCGGAGGGGCCTCTGGAAACACCATATATTTT. It codes for CAWSAGGASGNTIYF.